A single T cell receptor beta chain is shown here with its context. Its specificity is not known. These data are taken from a study of shared clonotypes between healthy human individuals. Study-wide context: Per donor, CD8 memory used one plate, CD8 naive used two, CD4 memory used three and CD4 naive used three. Study-wide points: Naive CD4 clonotype sharing across a few donors was around 5.5%. It was the few donors that limited the genetic and exposure-history diversity represented. Clonotype sharing levels among donors were expected to vary with sequencing depth.

Libraries were prepared by immunoSEQ multiplex PCR; TCRdb keeps only in-frame clonotypes and omits some of them. The top ten hold approximately 1.2% of the sample, which has millions of clones, over 85% seen once. Terminally differentiated effector memory CD45RA+ cells were excluded by CCR7 positive selection of CD45RO-negative cells. Germline values: CDR1 SEHNR, CDR2 FQNEAQ (reference sequence). The CDR3 length is 11 residues. The sequencing input was naive CD8+ T cells sorted from blood. The source is a man younger than 35 in good health. The chain carries TRBV7-9 and TRBJ2-5; D gene uncertain. The DNA of the CDR3 is TGTGGTGTTAGGTCCCCAGAGACCCAGTACTTC. This codes for CGVRSPETQYF.